This TCR beta chain was found in a study of cytomegalovirus exposure and HLA in healthy donors. A multiplex PCR was run with 60 Vbeta primers and 13 Jbeta primers. Original analysis: As a later analysis found, there were tens of millions of unique TCR beta chains, of which roughly 11 million were shared. Profiling relied on immunoSEQ multiplex PCR, and the TCRdb table lists in-frame clones only, not all of them. V and J calls and clone size are as listed in that table; D and trimming were resolved from the DNA. The sample lists about 100,000 clones, approximately 81% occurring once. V shed 0 bases, J shed 4 bases, and the junction held 7 bases outside the gene matches. CDR1 and CDR2 from the germline V gene are SGDLS and YYNGEE. This CDR3 is 16 amino acids long.

The TCR comes from a woman between 65 and 79 years old in good health and CMV-seropositive. The sample comprised PBMCs. This chain uses TRBV9 with TRBJ2-1; 7 nucleotides match TRBD2. The CDR3 DNA is TGTGCCAGCAGCGTAGGGGCTAGCGGAGAATACAATGAGCAGTTCTTC. This translates into CASSVGASGEYNEQFF.